These 7 T cell receptor beta chains share one sample of origin, sequenced in a study of tumor-infiltrating lymphocytes in oesophageal squamous cell carcinoma (dated by TCRdb to 2015 to 2016). Library prep was done by PCR. This sample was sequenced with an Illumina HiSeq 2000. TCRdb reanalyzed the raw reads on its own, using fastp at Q25 for trimming and MiXCR for clone calling, and kept in-frame beta chains. Rows are combined by CDR3 protein, so each entry shows the most common genes and DNA. The sample contains 18,000 or so distinct CDR3 sequences, approximately 40% of them found a single time. The top ten hold less than 20% of the sample. The specimen was esophageal tumor tissue. These TCRs come from a male donor with esophageal squamous cell carcinoma.

The chain links TRBV12-3 or TRBV12-4 to TRBJ2-3; 8 bases are a match to TRBD2. J gave up 6 bases and V 6 bases, and 11 bases lay outside the gene matches. This CDR3 contains 15 residues. DNA for the CDR3: TGTGCCAGCAGAAAAAAGCGGGAGTGGTTGGATACGCAGTATTTT. Encoded protein: CASRKKREWLDTQYF.

V gene TRBV7-9 combines with J gene TRBJ2-5; D is undetermined. The last part of the DNA fits TRBJ2-1 better; the J call may be wrong. In germline, CDR1 is SEHNR, CDR2 FQNEAQ (reference sequence). The CDR3 runs 13 residues. The CDR3 sequence: CASSLGGVGEQFF. DNA of the CDR3: TGTGCCAGCAGCTTAGGGGGTGTGGGTGAGCAGTTCTTC.

Concerning this clonotype: Without the conserved terminal phenylalanine or tryptophan, this CDR3 likely stems from a read error. Because the CDR3's place on the DNA is in doubt, the DNA is left out and the CDR3 is given as listed by TCRdb. This chain joins TRBV11-2 and TRBJ2-6; the D call in the table, TRBD2, was not verified against the DNA. Germline CDR1 SGHAT, CDR2 FQNNGV. The CDR3 extends over 19 residues, inclusive of both ends. CDR3 protein: CASSPYRSGGRQETQYFGA.

The J gene is TRBJ1-1, the V gene TRBV12-3 or TRBV12-4; D is undetermined. The ends were cut back, 1 base at V and 6 bases at J, with 12 bases in the middle. This CDR3 is built from 14 residues. CDR3 coding DNA: TGTGCCAGCAGTTTAGGAATAGAGAGGGCTGAAGCTTTCTTT. Residues: CASSLGIERAEAFF.

The chain links TRBV7-3 to TRBJ2-1; 14 bases line up with TRBD2. Per the germline V gene, CDR1 is SGHTA and CDR2 is FQGTGA. CDR3 length: 17 residues. After removal of 4 bases from V and 8 bases from J, the junction contained 10 bases not matched to a gene. The CDR3 DNA reads TGTGCCAGCAGCTCCGGACTAGCGGGAGGCCCTTTCGATGAGCAGTTCTTC. Its translation is CASSSGLAGGPFDEQFF.

This clonotype was seen a handful of times. The V call is TRBV2, the J call TRBJ2-3, with 7 bases that match TRBD1. The V gene's germline CDR1 is SNHLY and CDR2 FYNNEI. This CDR3 is 15 amino acids long. Trimming removed 6 bases from V and 0 bases from J; junction bases left unmatched: 6. Here the CDR3 reads CASSGTETSTDTQYF. The CDR3 DNA follows: TGTGCCAGCAGCGGGACAGAGACTAGCACAGATACGCAGTATTTT.

The chain has TRBV7-4 and TRBJ2-3; D gene unclear. The CDR3 extends over 17 amino acids. V was trimmed by 1 base and J by 0 bases, leaving 14 bases between them. CDR1 is SGHVT, CDR2 SQSDAQ, per germline. This CDR3 reads CASSLVQTSWSTDTQYF. For the CDR3, the DNA is TGTGCCAGCAGCTTAGTACAGACGTCATGGAGCACAGATACGCAGTATTTT.